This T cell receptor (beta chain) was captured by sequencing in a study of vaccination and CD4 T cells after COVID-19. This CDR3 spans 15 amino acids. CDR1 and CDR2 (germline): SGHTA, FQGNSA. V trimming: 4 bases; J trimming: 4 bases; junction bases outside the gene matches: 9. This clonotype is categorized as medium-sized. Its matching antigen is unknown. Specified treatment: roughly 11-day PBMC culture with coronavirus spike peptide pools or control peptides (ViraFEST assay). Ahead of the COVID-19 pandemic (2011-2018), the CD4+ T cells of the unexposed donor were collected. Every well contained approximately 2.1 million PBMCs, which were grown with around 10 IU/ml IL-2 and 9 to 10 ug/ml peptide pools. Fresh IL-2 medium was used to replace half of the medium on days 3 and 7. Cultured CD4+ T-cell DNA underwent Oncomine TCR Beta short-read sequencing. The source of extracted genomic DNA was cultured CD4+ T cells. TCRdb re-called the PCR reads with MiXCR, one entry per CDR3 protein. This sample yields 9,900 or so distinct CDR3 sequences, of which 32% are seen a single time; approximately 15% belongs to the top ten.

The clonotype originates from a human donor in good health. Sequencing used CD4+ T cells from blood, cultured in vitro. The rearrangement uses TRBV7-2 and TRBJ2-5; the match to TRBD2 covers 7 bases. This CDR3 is CASSSRVGGGETQYF. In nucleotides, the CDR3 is TGTGCCAGCAGCTCCCGCGTGGGCGGGGGAGAGACCCAGTACTTC.